The subject of this entry is one T cell receptor (beta chain). Antigen unknown. A junction boundary mismatches the germline segment, possibly from a read error. This entry comes from a study of blood T cells in healthy people across ages. Study-level results: Versus aged donors, long-lived donors had higher diversity and more naive CD4+ cells. Older individuals had lower TCR beta diversity per million T cells (the decline was roughly linear).

Healthy Caucasians from Russia aged about 6 to 100 served as donors. Germline CDR1 SGHRS, CDR2 YFSETQ. The CDR3 spans 16 residues. For the second PCR, which ran for roughly 7 to 11 cycles, a sample-barcoded 5' primer and a J-beta primer mix were used. TCRdb used MiXCR to reprocess the 5' RACE reads, holding one entry per CDR3 protein. The sample holds 550,000 to 750,000 distinct CDR3 sequences, 21% seen once. The receptor comes from an older man in good health. The source material was blood. The gene calls are TRBV5-1 and TRBJ2-5, with D tentatively TRBD1 (6 bases). CDR3: CASSLGTTGINYEQHF. As DNA, the CDR3 is TGCGCCAGCAGTTTGGGGACCACAGGGATAAACTACGAGCAGCACTTC. The full variable domain, rest sourced from reference TRBV5-1 and TRBJ2-5, is KAGVTQTPRYLIKTRGQQVTLSCSPISGHRSVSWYQQTPGQGLQFLFEYFSETQRNKGNFPGRFSGRQFSNSRSEMNVSTLELGDSALYLCASSLGTTGINYEQHFGPGTRLLVL.